The next 19 T cell receptor beta chains were all read from a single sample in a study of molecular identifiers for immune sequencing clone quantification. TCRdb re-derived calls from the PCR reads in MiXCR, one entry per CDR3 protein. The sample has approximately 590,000 distinct CDR3 sequences; over 25% are singletons. Sequencing was done on a sample of naive CD8+ T cells from blood, with Jurkat cell RNA spiked in. The subset: FACS-sorted CD8+CD4-CCR7+CD45RA+ naive T cells. These receptors were taken from a human donor in good health. Some libraries in this study had Jurkat cell RNA spiked in.

The V and J genes are TRBV19 and TRBJ2-2; a weak D match, TRBD1 (6 bases). The CDR3 spans 16 residues. Per germline, CDR1 LNHDA and CDR2 SQIVND (reference sequence). Trimming cost V 7 bases and J 3 bases, with 18 bases left between them. The CDR3 nucleotides read TGTGCCAGTATCGGTTCGCCAGGGGCGTACACCGGGGAGCTGTTTTTT. Translated, it gives CASIGSPGAYTGELFF.

This clonotype was picked up a small number of times. This chain joins TRBV6-2 or TRBV6-3 and TRBJ2-3, with D possibly matching TRBD2 (5 bases). This CDR3 contains 15 residues. CDR1 MNHEY and CDR2 SVGEGT come from the germline V gene. Deletions cut 7 bases from V and 2 bases from J, with 16 bases between. CDR3 sequence reads: CASKPLGLATDTQYF. CDR3 coding DNA: TGTGCCAGCAAACCACTAGGGCTAGCCACAGATACGCAGTATTTT.

About this clonotype itself: Since a much larger clone is just one base distant, this may be a read error. This chain joins TRBV24-1 and TRBJ2-1; maybe TRBD2 (6 bases). Germline V gene data show CDR1 as KGHDR and CDR2 as SFDVKD. The CDR3 extends over 14 amino acids. The CDR3 reads CATSDWTNNNEQLF. In DNA, the CDR3 is TGTGCCACCAGTGACTGGACTAACAACAATGAGCAGCTCTTC.

This clonotype was picked up a small number of times. V gene TRBV5-4 combines with J gene TRBJ1-1, with D tentatively TRBD1 (6 bases). The germline V gene has CDR1 SGHNT and CDR2 YYREEE (reference sequence). CDR3 length: 14 amino acids. V was cut by 2 bases and J by 4 bases, with 12 bases left in between. The chain's CDR3 is CASSFGRGGTEAFF. Here the CDR3 DNA reads TGTGCCAGCAGCTTTGGTAGGGGGGGCACTGAAGCTTTCTTT. Variable domain in full (rest from reference TRBV5-4 and TRBJ1-1): ETGVTQSPTHLIKTRGQQVTLRCSSQSGHNTVSWYQQALGQGPQFIFQYYREEENGRGNFPPRFSGLQFPNYSSELNVNALELDDSALYLCASSFGRGGTEAFFGQGTRLTVV.

There are many counts of this clonotype. CDR3 protein: CASSGGSSGGEADTQYF. The CDR3 nucleotides are TGTGCCAGCAGTGGGGGTTCTAGCGGGGGGGAGGCAGATACGCAGTATTTT. The chain combines TRBV12-3 or TRBV12-4 with TRBJ2-3; 12 positions match TRBD2. Trimming removed 5 bases from V and 4 bases from J; junction bases left unmatched: 10. The CDR3 consists of 17 residues.

With regard to this clonotype: This may arise from a read error, as a much more abundant clone is one base away. The V gene is TRBV28, the J gene TRBJ2-5; maybe TRBD2 (5 bases). In germline, CDR1 is MDHEN, CDR2 SYDVKM. The CDR3 totals 15 residues. The CDR3 sequence is CASRLEGSPKEPQYF. For the CDR3, the DNA is TGTGCCAGCAGGCTAGAAGGGAGCCCAAAAGAGCCCCAGTACTTC.

This clonotype came up many times. The J gene is TRBJ1-2, the V gene TRBV29-1; no definite D call. The CDR3 has 15 amino acids. CDR1 and CDR2 from the germline V gene are SQVTM and ANQGSEA. Trimming pared 0 bases from V and 0 bases from J, leaving 11 bases between. The CDR3 spells CSVEDEDGANYGYTF. The CDR3 bases are TGCAGCGTTGAAGATGAGGACGGAGCTAACTATGGCTACACCTTC.

With regard to this clonotype: A much larger clone sits a single nucleotide away, making a read error possible. The chain has TRBV7-9 and TRBJ1-4; D unresolved. CDR1 SEHNR and CDR2 FQNEAQ come from the germline V gene (reference sequence). CDR3 length: 14 amino acids. The V gene lost 3 bases and the J gene lost 10 bases, with 15 bases spanning the gap. Here the CDR3 reads CASSLRPGDGKLFF. The CDR3 region has the DNA TGTGCCAGCAGCTTGCGGCCTGGAGATGGAAAACTGTTTTTT.

The table lists this clonotype with many counts. J is TRBJ1-5 and V is TRBV2; D unresolved. The germline V gene has CDR1 SNHLY and CDR2 FYNNEI. The CDR3 runs 13 residues. V was pared by 3 bases and J by 5 bases, with 8 bases between. DNA for the CDR3: TGTGCCAGCAGTGAGATGGGGTATCAGCCCCAGCATTTT. Its protein is CASSEMGYQPQHF.

This clonotype was recorded many times. V and J are TRBV20-1 and TRBJ1-6; 8 bases are a match to TRBD1. CDR3 length equals 19 residues. CDR1 DFQATT and CDR2 SNEGSKA come from the germline V gene (reference sequence). With 1 base clipped from V and 0 bases from J, the junction kept 11 bases outside the gene matches. As DNA, the CDR3 is TGCAGTGCTAGAGGAGTAAACAGGGGGGGAAGCTCCTATAATTCACCCCTCCACTTT. It is translated as CSARGVNRGGSSYNSPLHF.

Remarks on this clonotype: A clone one base away is much larger, so this may be a read error. The CDR3 end shows no conserved phenylalanine or tryptophan, and so a read error is likely. The chain carries TRBV6-6 and TRBJ1-1; D not resolved. Germline CDR1 is MNHNY and CDR2 is SVGAGI (reference sequence). The CDR3 loop spans 14 amino acids. V lost 6 bases to trimming and J lost 1 base, with 12 bases between them. The CDR3 region is CASRPPGENTEAFL. The CDR3 DNA is TGTGCCAGCAGGCCTCCCGGGGAGAACACTGAAGCTTTCCTT.

This clonotype was recorded only once. It may be a read error: a sequence one base away is much more abundant. The CDR3 DNA reads as TGTGCCAGCAGCCAAGATCACCGGGGTCAAGAGGCCCAGTACTTC. This translates into CASSQDHRGQEAQYF. V usage is TRBV14 and J usage is TRBJ2-5, with D possibly matching TRBD2 (5 bases). The V gene's germline CDR1 is SGHDN and CDR2 FVKESK. CDR3 length: 15 amino acids.

This clonotype came up a few times. The V and J genes are TRBV27 and TRBJ2-7; 9 bases map to TRBD2. Germline V gene sequence: CDR1 MNHEY, CDR2 SMNVEV (reference sequence). V trimming: 3 bases; J trimming: 9 bases; junction bases outside the gene matches: 12. The CDR3 contains 15 residues. The CDR3 DNA reads TGTGCCAGCAGTTTCAATGGTGTAGCGGGGGAGCCGCAGTACTTC. It encodes CASSFNGVAGEPQYF.

Many counts were recorded for this clonotype. This chain links TRBV13 with TRBJ2-5; D is unclear. The length of the CDR3 is 14 residues. V lost 4 bases, J lost 0 bases, and 9 bases lay in between. Germline CDR1 and CDR2: PRHDT and FYEKMQ (reference sequence). CDR3 DNA: TGTGCCAGCAGCTACAACGGGCACCAAGAGACCCAGTACTTC. Its translation: CASSYNGHQETQYF.

The V gene is TRBV27, the J gene TRBJ2-7; D unclear. Germline V gene lookup returns CDR1 MNHEY and CDR2 SMNVEV (reference sequence). The CDR3 is 14 amino acids. V lost 3 bases, J lost 4 bases, and 13 bases lay in between. The DNA of the CDR3 is TGTGCCAGCAGTTTCTTGGGTAACAGTTACGAGCAGTACTTC. Encoded protein: CASSFLGNSYEQYF.

On this clonotype itself: The final CDR3 position lacks the conserved phenylalanine or tryptophan, pointing to a likely read error. V usage is TRBV6-6 and J usage is TRBJ2-5; D is uncertain. In germline, CDR1 is MNHNY, CDR2 SVGAGI (reference sequence). The CDR3 is 14 amino acids. Between the trimmed V and J ends, which lost 3 bases and 0 bases, there was a span of 8 bases. DNA of the CDR3: TGTGCCAGCAGTTATGGCAGATACCAAGAGACCCAGTACGTC. Protein product: CASSYGRYQETQYV.

In regard to this clonotype: A much larger clonotype is one base distant, so this may be a read error. The chain couples TRBV7-2 to TRBJ2-5, with D perhaps being TRBD1 or TRBD2 (5 bases each). Germline loops: CDR1 SGHTA, CDR2 FQGNSA. The CDR3 consists of 14 residues. The CDR3 DNA sequence: TGTGCCAGCAGCTTACTAGGGACCGAAGAGACCCAGTGCTTC. It specifies CASSLLGTEETQCF.

Notes on this clonotype: A much larger clone is a single base away; this may be a read error. This chain joins TRBV6-5 and TRBJ2-6; 11 bases fit TRBD1. The CDR3 contains 17 residues. The V gene's germline CDR1 is MNHEY and CDR2 SVGAGI. The CDR3 loop is CTSSLGQGAYGANVLTF. The CDR3 bases are TGTACCAGCAGCCTAGGACAGGGGGCGTATGGGGCCAACGTCCTGACTTTC.

This clonotype was detected many times. The chain joins TRBV27 to TRBJ1-1; D gene ambiguous. The CDR3 has 13 amino acids. The V gene's germline CDR1 is MNHEY and CDR2 SMNVEV (reference sequence). The V end lost 3 bases, the J end lost 5 bases, and 10 bases lay between the germline ends. CDR3 amino acids: CASSFTGVTEAFF. The CDR3 DNA sequence: TGTGCCAGCAGTTTCACCGGGGTGACTGAAGCTTTCTTT.